The clone carrying this TCR beta chain showed up just once. The data originate from a study of blood T cell repertoires in COVID-19. Across the whole study: The United States, Italy and Spain supplied acute and convalescent COVID-19 samples. T cells, B-cell-depleted T cells, or PBMCs provided the cDNA or gDNA that served as material.

In the original processing: Researchers report that nucleated cell counts were estimated from reference gene primer amplification. Profiled with immunoSEQ multiplex PCR; TCRdb holds only in-frame clones, not every one. V and J calls and clone size are copied from that table; D and trimming were computed from the DNA. Of approximately 670,000 clones in the sample, about nine tenths were seen once. CDR3 size: 16 residues. Germline-derived CDR1 and CDR2 are LNHDA and SQIVND (reference sequence). Trimming removed 6 bases from V and 7 bases from J, with 24 bases in between. The receptor was isolated from a woman aged 18 to 35 with acute or convalescent COVID-19. Sequencing was performed on peripheral blood. The chain recombines TRBV19 with TRBJ1-1; D is possibly TRBD1 (5 bases). The CDR3: CASSVNGRGFNGEAFF. The CDR3 region has the DNA TGTGCCAGTAGCGTAAACGGACGGGGGTTTAACGGTGAAGCTTTCTTT.